One and the same sample provided the 20 T cell receptor beta chains below, sequenced in a study of cytomegalovirus exposure and HLA in healthy donors. Only in-frame clones appear in the TCRdb table, and some are missing; sequencing was by immunoSEQ multiplex PCR. The table records approximately 53,000 clones, about 91% of them present only once. Sequencing was done on a sample of PBMCs. These receptor sequences come from a man between 18 and 35 years old in good health and CMV-seronegative.

The chain recombines TRBV7-2 with TRBJ2-3; weak D call: TRBD1 (6 bases). CDR1 is SGHTA, CDR2 FQGNSA, per germline. The CDR3 runs to 14 residues. V dropped 2 bases and J dropped 10 bases, with 16 bases sitting between them. As DNA, the CDR3 is TGTGCCAGCAGCTTAATCCCAGACCCAGGGGCGCAGTATTTT. Protein sequence: CASSLIPDPGAQYF.

The chain has TRBV27 and TRBJ2-2, with a possible D match to TRBD2 (7 bases). This CDR3 has 18 residues. In germline, CDR1 is MNHEY, CDR2 SMNVEV (reference sequence). V was trimmed by 0 bases and J by 6 bases, leaving 20 bases between them. The CDR3 reads CASSLSRGGAWVAGELFF. In DNA, the CDR3 is TGTGCCAGCAGTTTATCTAGGGGGGGAGCTTGGGTGGCCGGGGAGCTGTTTTTT.

This chain uses TRBV28 with TRBJ1-3; 9 positions agree with TRBD1. The CDR3 sequence is 16 residues long. Germline V gene lookup returns CDR1 MDHEN and CDR2 SYDVKM. V was clipped by 5 bases and J by 3 bases; unmatched bases: 8. CDR3 sequence reads: CASSTTGTGFGNTIYF. CDR3 DNA: TGTGCCAGCAGTACAACCGGGACAGGGTTTGGAAACACCATATATTTT.

The chain employs TRBV28 and TRBJ1-4; 7 bases fit TRBD1. V lost 5 bases, J lost 0 bases, and 6 bases stayed unmatched. The CDR3 spans 16 residues. The germline V gene has CDR1 MDHEN and CDR2 SYDVKM. The CDR3: CASSVTGLATNEKLFF. CDR3 DNA: TGTGCCAGCAGTGTGACAGGGCTCGCAACTAATGAAAAACTGTTTTTT.

The CDR3 DNA follows: TGTGCCAGCAGACAGGCTAGCTCCTACGAGCAGTACTTC. This sequence encodes CASRQASSYEQYF. V is TRBV28 and J is TRBJ2-7, with a tentative D call TRBD1 (5 bases). Germline V gene data show CDR1 as MDHEN and CDR2 as SYDVKM. Trimming took off 6 bases at V and 0 bases at J, with 9 bases between the two ends. The CDR3 consists of 13 residues.

V and J are TRBV14 and TRBJ1-1; D uncertain. The germline CDR1 and CDR2 sequences are SGHDN and FVKESK. This CDR3 is 12 amino acids long. Trimming left V 0 bases short and J 8 bases short, with 7 bases between. The CDR3 loop reads CASSQDRGEAFF. Written as DNA, the CDR3 is TGTGCCAGCAGCCAAGATCGCGGGGAAGCTTTCTTT.

This chain uses TRBV11-3 with TRBJ2-1; TRBD2 matches 14 bases. This CDR3 region has 17 residues. CDR1 SGHNT and CDR2 YENEEA come from the germline V gene. Unmatched junction bases numbered 5, after V lost 3 bases and J lost 4 bases. Here the CDR3 DNA reads TGTGCCAGCAGCTTGGGGACTAGCGGGAGTAGGTACAATGAGCAGTTCTTC. The encoded protein is CASSLGTSGSRYNEQFF.

The chain recombines TRBV2 with TRBJ1-5; 8 bases are shared with TRBD1. The CDR3 totals 18 residues. Trimming removed 5 bases from V and 0 bases from J; junction bases left unmatched: 12. CDR1 SNHLY and CDR2 FYNNEI come from the germline V gene. As DNA, the CDR3 is TGTGCCAGCAGTCTTACACGGACAGGGATTCATAGCAATCAGCCCCAGCATTTT. It is translated as CASSLTRTGIHSNQPQHF.

The V call is TRBV4-2, the J call TRBJ1-1; no reliable D call. CDR3 length: 13 residues. Trimming took 0 bases from V and 4 from J, leaving 6 bases between them. Germline lookup yields CDR1 LGHNA and CDR2 YNFKEQ. The CDR3 nucleotides read TGTGCCAGCAGCCAAGATTCCAGCACTGAAGCTTTCTTT. Translation: CASSQDSSTEAFF.

The V and J genes are TRBV29-1 and TRBJ2-7; weak D call: TRBD1 (8 bases). Germline CDR1 is SQVTM and CDR2 is ANQGSEA. The CDR3 contains 13 residues. Trimming took off 5 bases at V and 3 bases at J, with 14 bases between the two ends. The CDR3, as DNA: TGCAGCGTTCATACAGGGGGGGGCTACGAGCAGTACTTC. Protein sequence: CSVHTGGGYEQYF.

The chain recombines TRBV18 with TRBJ1-5; D unclear. Trimming cost V 3 bases and J 6 bases, with 18 bases left between them. Per the germline V gene, CDR1 is KGHSH and CDR2 is LQKENI. The CDR3 runs 16 residues. The CDR3 coding sequence is TGTGCCAGCTCACCTCGGAGATCGGGGAGTCGTCAGCCCCAGCATTTT. Its protein is CASSPRRSGSRQPQHF.

The chain links TRBV7-6 to TRBJ2-1, with TRBD2 matching over 10 bases. Germline V lookup: CDR1 SGHVS, CDR2 FNYEAQ. The CDR3 spans 19 residues. The J segment lost 4 bases and the V segment lost 2 bases, leaving 14 bases of the junction unmatched. The CDR3: CASSLRGGAGGPMYNEQFF. The CDR3, as DNA: TGTGCCAGCAGCTTAAGGGGGGGAGCGGGAGGGCCCATGTACAATGAGCAGTTCTTC.

The rearrangement joins TRBV5-4 to TRBJ2-3; a weak D match, TRBD2 (6 bases). Germline V gene sequence: CDR1 SGHNT, CDR2 YYREEE (reference sequence). Trimming took off 0 bases at V and 2 bases at J, with 13 bases between the two ends. The CDR3 contains 16 residues. The CDR3 DNA reads TGTGCCAGCAGCTTGGTCCCAGCGGGTATCACAGATACGCAGTATTTT. Translation gives CASSLVPAGITDTQYF.

V gene TRBV12-5 combines with J gene TRBJ2-5; D is possibly TRBD2 (6 bases). CDR1 is LGHNT and CDR2 is FRNRAP in the germline V gene. This CDR3 is built from 13 residues. Trimming pared 3 bases from V and 4 bases from J, leaving 9 bases between. CDR3 residues: CASGFLAPETQYF. The DNA for the CDR3 is TGTGCTAGTGGTTTTCTAGCGCCAGAGACCCAGTACTTC.

The rearrangement joins TRBV5-1 to TRBJ2-2; D is uncertain. The CDR3 is 13 residues long. Trimming pared 2 bases from V and 4 bases from J, leaving 6 bases between. The germline gives CDR1 SGHRS, CDR2 YFSETQ. The CDR3 loop is CASSLTGTGELFF. DNA of the CDR3: TGCGCCAGCAGCTTAACGGGCACCGGGGAGCTGTTTTTT.

The rearrangement uses TRBV4-1 and TRBJ2-1; D is undetermined. The CDR3 length is 12 residues. V dropped 2 bases and J dropped 4 bases, with 3 bases sitting between them. CDR1 MGHRA and CDR2 YSYEKL come from the germline V gene. CDR3 DNA sequence: TGCGCCAGCAGCCAATTATACAATGAGCAGTTCTTC. Residues: CASSQLYNEQFF.

The CDR3: CASRPGGRYGYTF. The CDR3 nucleotides read TGTGCCAGCAGACCGGGGGGCCGGTATGGCTACACCTTC. The chain carries TRBV6-5 and TRBJ1-2, with a possible D match to TRBD1 (6 bases). V lost 6 bases and J lost 5, with 13 bases in between. Germline values: CDR1 MNHEY, CDR2 SVGAGI. The CDR3 totals 13 residues.

The V and J genes are TRBV28 and TRBJ1-5; 7 nucleotides match TRBD1. From germline, CDR1 is MDHEN and CDR2 SYDVKM. The V gene end was trimmed by 4 bases and the J gene end by 3 bases; junction bases not matched to a gene: 3. The CDR3 spans 14 residues. CDR3: CASSSGQINQPQHF. CDR3 DNA sequence: TGTGCCAGCAGTTCGGGACAGATCAATCAGCCCCAGCATTTT.

The chain carries TRBV28 and TRBJ2-5, with D possibly TRBD1 on 5 matching bases. This CDR3 contains 16 residues. Trimming took off 2 bases at V and 2 bases at J, with 15 bases between the two ends. Germline-derived CDR1 and CDR2 are MDHEN and SYDVKM. CDR3 sequence (DNA): TGTGCCAGCAGTTTACTTCCAGGGCACCGTCAAGAGACCCAGTACTTC. Its translation: CASSLLPGHRQETQYF. Variable domain in full (rest from reference TRBV28 and TRBJ2-5): DVKVTQSSRYLVKRTGEKVFLECVQDMDHENMFWYRQDPGLGLRLIYFSYDVKMKEKGDIPEGYSVSREKKERFSLILESASTNQTSMYLCASSLLPGHRQETQYFGPGTRLLVL.

The chain links TRBV7-2 to TRBJ2-7, with a possible D match to TRBD2 (5 bases). Trimming cost V 6 bases and J 2 bases, with 11 bases left between them. CDR1 is SGHTA, CDR2 FQGNSA, per germline. The CDR3 extends over 13 amino acids. The CDR3 reads CASRLHGAYEQYF. In nucleotides, the CDR3 is TGTGCCAGCAGGTTACACGGGGCCTACGAGCAGTACTTC.